The present entry profiles one T cell receptor beta chain with its context. Its antigen is unidentified. Looked up from germline, CDR1 is MNHEY and CDR2 is SVGAGI. The CDR3 extends over 14 amino acids. V lost 4 bases, J lost 4 bases, and 13 bases lay in between. The data belong to a study of PD-1 blockade in classical Hodgkin lymphoma. Time point reported: newly diagnosed, previously untreated cHL patient sample. Untreated, newly diagnosed classical Hodgkin lymphoma PBMCs served for comparison. Repertoires were generated with immunoSEQ multiplex PCR, while TCRdb's copy carries only in-frame clones and drops some. The profile shows tens of thousands of clones, 93% of them singletons. General observations from the study: The repertoire differences lack a defined cause, possibly disease activity or prior therapy. TCR diversity at baseline was reported to be reduced in newly diagnosed patients relative to healthy donors.

The rearrangement joins TRBV6-5 to TRBJ1-2; no definite D call. The specimen sequenced was peripheral blood mononuclear cells (PBMCs). The clonotype originates from a human donor with classical Hodgkin lymphoma. CDR3 sequence: CASSLGALSYGYTF. The CDR3 DNA sequence: TGTGCCAGCAGTTTGGGCGCGCTCAGCTATGGCTACACCTTC.